What follows describes a single TCR beta chain. Its antigen is undetermined. The data are from a study of tumour-infiltrating T cells in Burkitt lymphoma. Study in general: Patients covered every epidemiological subtype of Burkitt lymphoma. Productive clonality predicted overall and progression-free survival. Overall study findings and caveats: Several public clonotypes recurred in numerous Burkitt lymphoma patients.

TCRdb's table, derived via immunoSEQ multiplex PCR, lists solely in-frame clones and lacks some. Among about 520 clones listed, approximately 93% were seen once. Sequenced: tumor tissue. The origin of this receptor is a human donor with Burkitt lymphoma.

CDR3 protein: CASSLLAGSTDTQYF. For the CDR3, the DNA is TGCGCCAGCAGCTTGCTAGCGGGGAGCACAGATACGCAGTATTTT. V and J are TRBV5-1 and TRBJ2-3; TRBD2 agrees at 9 bases. The germline CDR1 and CDR2 sequences are SGHRS and YFSETQ. The V and J ends lost 1 base and 0 bases, in that order; junction bases with no gene match: 0. The length of the CDR3 is 15 residues.